The 28 T cell receptor beta chains below were found in one sample sequenced in a study of T-cell reconstitution after alpha-beta-depleted transplantation in children. Unique molecular identifiers were used in preparing the TCRbeta library. TCRdb recomputed calls from the PCR reads with MiXCR, one row per CDR3 protein. The repertoire includes over 550,000 distinct CDR3 sequences, roughly a tenth of them detected once, and around 4% sits in the top ten. This material consisted of PBMCs from the stem cell graft donor, taken from the stem cell graft. Receptors were obtained from a human donor who donated a stem cell graft to a child with acute myeloid leukemia.

The chain combines TRBV20-1 with TRBJ1-5; 8 bases match TRBD1. V lost 3 bases and J lost 2; bases outside the gene matches: 3. This CDR3 is 14 amino acids long. Germline V gene lookup returns CDR1 DFQATT and CDR2 SNEGSKA (reference sequence). CDR3 residues: CSARTGVGNQPQHF. The CDR3 region has the DNA TGCAGTGCTAGGACAGGGGTAGGCAATCAGCCCCAGCATTTT.

This clonotype was picked up a small number of times. The missing conserved phenylalanine or tryptophan at the end of this CDR3 makes a read error likely. The J gene is TRBJ2-1, the V gene TRBV5-1; 9 nucleotides line up with TRBD2. The germline V gene encodes CDR1 SGHRS and CDR2 YFSETQ. The CDR3 is 16 residues long. Trimming cost V 0 bases and J 5 bases; bases outside gene matches: 6. The CDR3 DNA follows: TGCGCCAGCAGCTTGGCGGCTAGCGGGGCTCACAATGAGCAGTTCCTC. This translates into CASSLAASGAHNEQFL.

This clonotype was detected only a few times. V usage is TRBV6-1 and J usage is TRBJ1-5, with D possibly matching TRBD1 (5 bases). Germline V gene sequence: CDR1 MNHNS, CDR2 SASEGT. Deletions cut 7 bases from V and 6 bases from J, with 16 bases between. This CDR3 has 14 residues. The CDR3 sequence is CASTAGDGGQPQHF. The CDR3 bases are TGTGCCAGCACCGCGGGGGATGGGGGTCAGCCCCAGCATTTT.

This clonotype was observed a handful of times. The chain has TRBV11-2 and TRBJ2-5; 14 bases are shared with TRBD2. The junction had 12 bases not matched to a gene; V was cut back by 5 bases and J by 4 bases. This CDR3 is built from 18 residues. Germline lookup yields CDR1 SGHAT and CDR2 FQNNGV. CDR3 nucleotide sequence: TGTGCCAGCAGCGTCCGACTAGCGGGAGGGCTAATGGGAGAGACCCAGTACTTC. Protein product: CASSVRLAGGLMGETQYF.

This rearrangement joins TRBV12-3 or TRBV12-4 to TRBJ2-2; weak D call: TRBD2 (5 bases). The V end was cut by 2 bases, the J end by 0 bases, with 10 bases between. The CDR3 spans 16 residues. CDR3 sequence reads: CASSLTRAPNTGELFF. DNA for the CDR3: TGTGCCAGCAGTTTAACGAGGGCCCCGAACACCGGGGAGCTGTTTTTT.

This clonotype was observed a handful of times. CDR3 loop: CASSNPGTSGVYEQYF. The CDR3 nucleotides are TGCGCCAGCAGCAATCCCGGGACTAGCGGGGTCTACGAGCAGTACTTC. V and J are TRBV4-1 and TRBJ2-7, with 13 bases that match TRBD2. Germline-derived CDR1 and CDR2 are MGHRA and YSYEKL. The J segment lost 3 bases and the V segment lost 5 bases, leaving 7 bases of the junction unmatched. The CDR3 totals 16 residues.

The gene calls are TRBV7-8 and TRBJ2-7; D possibly corresponds to TRBD1 (6 bases). V lost 0 bases and J 7 bases, leaving 16 bases between the germline ends. CDR3 length: 15 residues. CDR1 is SGHVS, CDR2 FQNEAQ, per germline. The CDR3 DNA sequence: TGTGCCAGCAGCTTAGCGCCCATACAGGGCGGAGAGCAGTACTTC. Protein product: CASSLAPIQGGEQYF.

In this sample, this clonotype turned up many times. V and J are TRBV7-9 and TRBJ2-5; 13 bases map to TRBD2. The CDR3 has 14 residues. The V gene's germline CDR1 is SEHNR and CDR2 FQNEAQ (reference sequence). The junction had 1 base not matched to a gene; V was cut back by 5 bases and J by 4 bases. CDR3 in amino acids: CASSRLAGGETQYF. DNA of the CDR3: TGTGCCAGCAGCCGACTAGCGGGAGGAGAGACCCAGTACTTC.

This clonotype was observed a handful of times. The chain carries TRBV29-1 and TRBJ2-5; 8 bases are a match to TRBD2. Germline CDR1 and CDR2: SQVTM and ANQGSEA. After removal of 6 bases from V and 5 bases from J, the junction contained 8 bases not matched to a gene. The CDR3 is 13 amino acids. CDR3 residues: CSVVRAGVETQYF. The DNA of the CDR3 is TGCAGCGTCGTCCGAGCGGGGGTTGAGACCCAGTACTTC.

This clonotype has more than one count but fewer than ten. This chain links TRBV29-1 with TRBJ1-3, with 7 nucleotides matching TRBD1. CDR1 is SQVTM, CDR2 ANQGSEA, per germline. V lost 6 bases to trimming and J lost 0 bases; unmatched junction nucleotides: 8. The CDR3 contains 15 residues. The CDR3 here is CSVETGPYSGNTIYF. The CDR3 DNA reads as TGCAGCGTCGAGACAGGGCCTTACTCTGGAAACACCATATATTTT.

There are a few counts of this clonotype. The CDR3 DNA is TGCGCCAGCAGCTTGAGCTCGACTAGCACAGATACGCAGTATTTT. Residues: CASSLSSTSTDTQYF. The chain couples TRBV5-1 to TRBJ2-3; D is unclear. Germline-derived CDR1 and CDR2 are SGHRS and YFSETQ. V gave up 1 base and J gave up 0 bases, with 9 bases separating them. The CDR3 length is 15 residues.

As for this clonotype: This may be a read error, as it is one base from a much larger clone. This rearrangement joins TRBV5-1 to TRBJ2-7; D not resolved. Germline V lookup: CDR1 SGHRS, CDR2 YFSETQ. The CDR3 covers 12 residues. CDR3 region: CACSSDDYEQYF. CDR3 coding DNA: TGCGCCTGCAGCTCCGATGACTACGAGCAGTACTTC.

This clonotype showed up just a few times. This chain links TRBV20-1 with TRBJ2-1; 9 nucleotides align to TRBD2. The CDR3 totals 14 residues. V dropped 4 bases and J dropped 3; count of bases not matched to a gene: 4. The V gene's germline CDR1 is DFQATT and CDR2 SNEGSKA (reference sequence). The CDR3 protein is CSATGTSFYNEQFF. CDR3 in DNA: TGCAGTGCTACCGGGACTAGCTTCTACAATGAGCAGTTCTTC.

This sequence joins TRBV20-1 and TRBJ2-2; 7 bases match TRBD1. CDR3 size: 14 residues. Per the germline V gene, CDR1 is DFQATT and CDR2 is SNEGSKA (reference sequence). Trimming took 3 bases from V and 2 from J; bases not matched to a gene: 3. In DNA form, the CDR3 reads TGCAGTGCTAGGAGGGGGCGAAACACCGGGGAGCTGTTTTTT. Its protein product is CSARRGRNTGELFF.

This clonotype has a handful of counts. The CDR3 sequence is CASSLYSGRNNEQFF. Here the CDR3 DNA reads TGTGCCAGCAGTTTATATAGCGGGAGAAACAATGAGCAGTTCTTC. The rearrangement joins TRBV27 to TRBJ2-1, with 9 bases fitting TRBD2. The trim removed 1 base at V and 5 bases at J, leaving 3 bases unmatched. Germline V lookup: CDR1 MNHEY, CDR2 SMNVEV (reference sequence). The length of the CDR3 is 15 residues.

The sample holds a few counts of this clonotype. The gene calls are TRBV6-2 or TRBV6-3 and TRBJ2-1; D is perhaps TRBD2 (5 bases). Germline CDR1 MNHEY, CDR2 SVGEGT. Deletions cut 5 bases from V and 15 bases from J, with 17 bases between. The CDR3 runs to 12 residues. The CDR3 coding sequence is TGTGCCAGCAGTGCCCCGAAGCGCGGGTCGTTCTTC. Encoded protein: CASSAPKRGSFF.

The CDR3 nucleotides read TGTGCCAGCAGCCTTATAAACAGGGATCCCTACGAGCAGTACTTC. This encodes CASSLINRDPYEQYF. V and J are TRBV7-6 and TRBJ2-7, with TRBD1 as a possible D gene (6 bases). The ends were cut back, 5 bases at V and 2 bases at J, with 16 bases in the middle. Germline CDR1 and CDR2: SGHVS and FNYEAQ. The CDR3 covers 15 residues.

This clonotype was picked up many times. The V gene is TRBV12-3 or TRBV12-4, the J gene TRBJ2-1; TRBD1 matches at 7 bases. The V gene end was trimmed by 4 bases and the J gene end by 6 bases; junction bases not matched to a gene: 3. This CDR3 has 13 amino acids. This CDR3 reads CASSWRQGNEQFF. In DNA form, the CDR3 reads TGTGCCAGCAGTTGGCGACAGGGCAATGAGCAGTTCTTC.

Ten or more counts support this clonotype. The chain links TRBV29-1 to TRBJ2-7; D is perhaps TRBD1 or TRBD2 (5 bases each). Trimming removed 7 bases from V and 3 bases from J, with 19 bases in between. Germline CDR1 reads SQVTM; CDR2 reads ANQGSEA. The CDR3 is made up of 14 amino acids. The CDR3 sequence is CSAGGDGPRYEQYF. The CDR3 region has the DNA TGCAGCGCCGGTGGGGACGGACCGCGCTACGAGCAGTACTTC.

The chain employs TRBV20-1 and TRBJ2-3, with 8 bases matching TRBD1. With V trimmed by 5 bases and J by 2 bases, 9 bases remained unmatched. This CDR3 is built from 15 residues. Germline V gene lookup returns CDR1 DFQATT and CDR2 SNEGSKA (reference sequence). The CDR3 DNA reads TGCAGTGCTCCCGACAGGGGCGAGTCCACAGATACGCAGTATTTT. Protein: CSAPDRGESTDTQYF.

The table lists this clonotype with a few counts. The CDR3: CASSLGTGRRDEQFF. For the CDR3, the DNA is TGCGCCAGCAGCTTGGGTACCGGGAGACGGGATGAGCAGTTCTTC. V is TRBV5-1 and J is TRBJ2-1, with D possibly being TRBD2 (6 bases). Per the germline V gene, CDR1 is SGHRS and CDR2 is YFSETQ. V was cut by 0 bases and J by 8 bases, with 15 bases left in between. This CDR3 comprises 15 residues.

This clonotype showed up just a few times. V and J are TRBV15 and TRBJ2-7, with 7 bases identical to TRBD1. The germline CDR1 and CDR2 sequences are LNHNV and YYDKDF (reference sequence). Germline trimming cut 5 bases from V and 5 bases from J; bases unmatched to any gene: 12. This CDR3 has 15 residues. Here the CDR3 reads CATSSAGGRVDEQYF. DNA for the CDR3: TGTGCCACCAGCTCGGCAGGGGGAAGGGTCGACGAGCAGTACTTC.

This clonotype was counted a few times. V and J are TRBV4-3 and TRBJ2-2, with no clear D. The CDR3 length is 16 residues. V was pared by 0 bases and J by 3 bases, with 11 bases between. Germline loops: CDR1 LGHNA, CDR2 YSLEER. CDR3: CASSQDRAGYTGELFF. The DNA of the CDR3 is TGCGCCAGCAGCCAAGATAGGGCAGGCTACACCGGGGAGCTGTTTTTT.

The sample holds many counts of this clonotype. This sequence joins TRBV27 and TRBJ1-1; 8 bases line up with TRBD1. Germline CDR1 is MNHEY and CDR2 is SMNVEV (reference sequence). The trim removed 6 bases at V and 5 bases at J, leaving 11 bases unmatched. This CDR3 comprises 15 residues. CDR3 nucleotides: TGTGCCAGCAGCCTAATTCAGGGGGCGCGGACTGAAGCTTTCTTT. This translates into CASSLIQGARTEAFF.

The table lists this clonotype with a few counts. This chain joins TRBV4-2 and TRBJ2-7, with 7 bases identical to TRBD1. This CDR3 is 15 amino acids long. With 3 bases clipped from V and 3 bases from J, the junction kept 8 bases outside the gene matches. Per the germline V gene, CDR1 is LGHNA and CDR2 is YNFKEQ. Written as DNA, the CDR3 is TGTGCCAGCAGCCATAGGATGTCAGGGGGCTACGAGCAGTACTTC. Protein product: CASSHRMSGGYEQYF.

This clonotype appeared many times. This chain uses TRBV9 with TRBJ2-1; TRBD1 is a possible D gene (5 bases). V was shortened by 3 bases and J by 7 bases, with 11 bases between the two germline ends. Germline CDR1 reads SGDLS; CDR2 reads YYNGEE. This CDR3 has 13 amino acids. CDR3 nucleotide sequence: TGTGCCAGCAGCGAAGCGACAGTGAATGAGCAGTTCTTC. It yields the protein CASSEATVNEQFF.

The genes are TRBV7-4 and TRBJ2-3, with 11 nucleotides matching TRBD2. The CDR3 runs 15 residues. Germline V lookup: CDR1 SGHVT, CDR2 SQSDAQ. Trimming removed 4 bases from V and 5 bases from J; junction bases left unmatched: 5. In nucleotides, the CDR3 is TGTGCCAGCAGCTCCATCGGACTAGCGGGAGATACGCAGTATTTT. This codes for CASSSIGLAGDTQYF.

The rearrangement joins TRBV7-9 to TRBJ2-3, with 7 bases lining up with TRBD1. CDR1 and CDR2 from the germline V gene are SEHNR and FQNEAQ (reference sequence). After removal of 5 bases from V and 5 bases from J, the junction contained 10 bases not matched to a gene. CDR3 length equals 15 residues. The CDR3, as DNA: TGTGCCAGCAGCCCTCAGACAGGGACAAAAGATACGCAGTATTTT. This translates into CASSPQTGTKDTQYF.